These 19 T cell receptor beta chains were sequenced from one sample in a study of regulatory T cells in long-lasting Graves disease. TCR beta libraries were built with iRepertoire HTBI primers and Arm-PCR of CDR3 regions. MiXCR, run by TCRdb on the multiplex PCR reads, gives a single entry per CDR3 protein. The sample holds 360,000 or so distinct CDR3 sequences, approximately 12% seen once. Documented time point: newly diagnosed GD, antithyroid drugs for less than 3 months. The TCR library was made from RNA extracted from PBMCs. The same data also contributed to another study, on T cells in Graves' hyperthyroidism and ophthalmopathy.

This specimen was peripheral blood mononuclear cells (PBMCs), taken at new diagnosis, from a patient treated with antithyroid drugs. These receptors originate from a woman younger than 35 with Graves disease.

This clonotype was counted ten times or more. The gene calls are TRBV3-1 and TRBJ1-1, with D perhaps TRBD1 (5 bases). V gave up 6 bases and J gave up 10 bases, with 12 bases separating them. This CDR3 region has 11 residues. The germline CDR1 and CDR2 sequences are LGHDT and YNNKEL (reference sequence). The CDR3 DNA is TGTGCCAGCAGTCGTCAGGGTGCAGCTTTCTTT. It is translated as CASSRQGAAFF.

This clonotype was seen ten or more times. This chain joins TRBV6-1 and TRBJ2-1; TRBD1 is a possible D gene (5 bases). V was clipped by 6 bases and J by 8 bases, with 17 bases between them. Germline V gene data show CDR1 as MNHNS and CDR2 as SASEGT. There are 14 residues in the CDR3. CDR3 nucleotides: TGTGCCAGCAGAGTGAAGCAGGTGACAGATGAGCAGTTCTTC. It translates to CASRVKQVTDEQFF.

The V call is TRBV15, the J call TRBJ2-6; tentatively, D is TRBD1 or TRBD2 (5 bases each). This CDR3 spans 15 amino acids. V was cut by 8 bases and J by 0 bases, with 11 bases left in between. Germline CDR1 is LNHNV and CDR2 is YYDKDF (reference sequence). The DNA for the CDR3 is TGTGCCACCCTGGGACGTTACTCTGGGGCCAACGTCCTGACTTTC. Its translation is CATLGRYSGANVLTF.

This clonotype was seen ten or more times. This sequence joins TRBV20-1 and TRBJ1-1; D call uncertain. CDR1 DFQATT and CDR2 SNEGSKA come from the germline V gene (reference sequence). The V gene lost 4 bases and the J gene lost 1 base, with 10 bases spanning the gap. The CDR3 consists of 13 residues. CDR3 loop: CSAIELSNTEAFF. The CDR3 DNA follows: TGCAGTGCTATAGAATTGTCGAACACTGAAGCTTTCTTT.

The table lists this clonotype with a few counts. At one end, the junction sequence differs from germline, possibly due to a read error. V usage is TRBV18 and J usage is TRBJ2-1; 14 positions match TRBD2. The CDR3 is made up of 18 amino acids. Germline V CDR1 and CDR2: KGHSH, LQKENI. The chain's CDR3 is CPSSYSGTSGSPYNEQFF. The CDR3 nucleotides are TGTCCCAGCTCGTACTCCGGGACTAGCGGGAGCCCCTACAATGAGCAGTTCTTC.

This clonotype was recorded a few times. This chain uses TRBV29-1 with TRBJ2-4; 8 positions agree with TRBD1. Germline values: CDR1 SQVTM, CDR2 ANQGSEA. The CDR3 is 14 residues long. V lost 0 bases and J lost 4; bases outside the gene matches: 2. CDR3 region: CSVEDRQGKNIQYF. CDR3 DNA sequence: TGCAGCGTTGAAGATAGACAGGGGAAAAACATTCAGTACTTC.

This clonotype was seen only a few times. The chain carries TRBV10-1 and TRBJ2-2; no definite D call. Germline V CDR1 and CDR2: WNHNN, SYGVQD (reference sequence). With 2 bases removed from V and 6 bases from J, the gap between germline ends came to 10 bases. CDR3 length: 14 residues. The CDR3 DNA reads as TGCGCCAGCAGTGAGGAGTTCAGTCCCGGGGAGCTGTTTTTT. Amino acid sequence: CASSEEFSPGELFF.

At least ten counts were recorded for this clonotype. The chain recombines TRBV7-2 with TRBJ1-4; possible D gene TRBD1, 5 bases. Trimming left V 3 bases short and J 2 bases short, with 7 bases between. Germline-derived CDR1 and CDR2 are SGHTA and FQGNSA. The CDR3 is 14 amino acids. DNA for the CDR3: TGTGCCAGCAGCTTCAGGGTTACTAATGAAAAACTGTTTTTT. Translating gives CASSFRVTNEKLFF.

This clonotype was seen ten or more times. The rearrangement uses TRBV10-3 and TRBJ2-5; 7 nucleotides agree with TRBD2. This CDR3 has 19 amino acids. The V gene's germline CDR1 is ENHRY and CDR2 SYGVKD. J was trimmed by 9 bases and V by 0 bases; bases with no gene match: 22. In DNA form, the CDR3 reads TGTGCCATCAGTGAGTCGGCCGGGATGCAAGAGAGAAGACGGGAGGCCCAGTACTTC. This sequence encodes CAISESAGMQERRREAQYF.

This clonotype was seen at least ten times. This chain connects TRBV10-3 to TRBJ2-1; D unresolved. The CDR3 consists of 15 residues. V was cut by 6 bases and J by 4 bases, with 16 bases left in between. Germline values: CDR1 ENHRY, CDR2 SYGVKD. CDR3 in DNA: TGTGCCATCAGCCCTGCCCTGACGGGTTACAATGAGCAGTTCTTC. Encoded protein: CAISPALTGYNEQFF.

CDR3 nucleotides: TGCGCCAGCAGCCAAGATAGCGGGGGTACTTGGTATGAGCAGTTCTTC. Translating gives CASSQDSGGTWYEQFF. This chain joins TRBV4-3 and TRBJ2-1, with 9 bases fitting TRBD2. The CDR3 length is 16 residues. Unmatched junction bases numbered 8, after V lost 0 bases and J lost 8 bases. Germline V CDR1 and CDR2: LGHNA, YSLEER.

This clonotype occurred many times. The chain has TRBV2 and TRBJ1-1; TRBD1 might be the D (5 bases). Germline V gene data show CDR1 as SNHLY and CDR2 as FYNNEI. V lost 3 bases and J 4 bases, leaving 18 bases between the germline ends. This CDR3 spans 16 amino acids. Written as DNA, the CDR3 is TGTGCCAGCAGTGATTACAGGCAAGTTCGTGGCACTGAAGCTTTCTTT. Its translation: CASSDYRQVRGTEAFF.

This clonotype appeared many times. The CDR3 sequence: CASSRAWTPGSYEQYF. The CDR3 DNA reads as TGTGCCAGCAGCAGGGCTTGGACTCCCGGCTCCTACGAGCAGTACTTC. The rearrangement uses TRBV7-9 and TRBJ2-7, with D possibly being TRBD2 (5 bases). CDR1 is SEHNR and CDR2 is FQNEAQ in the germline V gene (reference sequence). The V end lost 5 bases, the J end lost 0 bases, and 17 bases lay between the germline ends. The CDR3 runs 16 residues.

This clonotype was counted many times. The junction shows a germline mismatch at one end, possibly a read error. V gene TRBV11-2 combines with J gene TRBJ2-2, with TRBD2 identical over 10 bases. Germline V gene data show CDR1 as SGHAT and CDR2 as FQNNGV. This CDR3 spans 15 amino acids. The CDR3 DNA reads as TGTGCCAGCAGCCTTAGCGGGAGGAACACCGGGGAGCTGCTTTTT. Translation: CASSLSGRNTGELLF.

The chain couples TRBV6-1 to TRBJ2-1; D unresolved. The germline gives CDR1 MNHNS, CDR2 SASEGT. The CDR3 is 14 amino acids. V dropped 5 bases and J dropped 3 bases, with 11 bases sitting between them. CDR3 DNA sequence: TGTGCCAGCAGTAAACGGGCCCGCTACAATGAGCAGTTCTTC. Translation: CASSKRARYNEQFF.

The chain has TRBV19 and TRBJ1-5; D perhaps matches TRBD1 (6 bases). CDR1 and CDR2 from the germline V gene are LNHDA and SQIVND (reference sequence). Trimming left V 6 bases short and J 4 bases short, with 10 bases between. This CDR3 comprises 13 residues. CDR3 region: CASRSTGNQPQHF. The CDR3 coding sequence is TGTGCCAGTAGAAGTACAGGGAATCAGCCCCAGCATTTT.

This clonotype was observed at least ten times. V gene TRBV6-1 combines with J gene TRBJ2-7; D possibly corresponds to TRBD2 (5 bases). The V gene lost 2 bases and the J gene lost 7 bases, with 36 bases spanning the gap. The CDR3 covers 21 residues. CDR1 is MNHNS, CDR2 SASEGT, per germline. The CDR3 bases are TGTGCCAGCAGTGAAACAATTGGGTCCTCCCAAGCCCGGGGAAGGAGATGGGAGCAGTACTTC. Its protein is CASSETIGSSQARGRRWEQYF.

At least ten counts were recorded for this clonotype. V and J are TRBV3-1 and TRBJ2-1, with D maybe TRBD1 (7 bases). Deletions cut 1 base from V and 7 bases from J, with 17 bases between. The germline V gene encodes CDR1 LGHDT and CDR2 YNNKEL (reference sequence). CDR3 size: 16 residues. The CDR3 region is CASSQGPGGKLNEQFF. The CDR3 coding sequence is TGTGCCAGCAGCCAAGGGCCAGGGGGGAAATTGAATGAGCAGTTCTTC.

This clonotype was recorded many times. V usage is TRBV5-1 and J usage is TRBJ1-1; no clear D. The length of the CDR3 is 14 residues. Germline CDR1 is SGHRS and CDR2 is YFSETQ. V was pared by 6 bases and J by 1 base, with 13 bases between. CDR3 DNA sequence: TGCGCCAGCATGGTGACGGTTGCGAACACTGAAGCTTTCTTT. This encodes CASMVTVANTEAFF.